This entry describes one T cell receptor (beta chain). Its antigen is as yet unknown. Every one of the patients relapsed after autologous stem cell transplantation (brentuximab vedotin exposure was variable). This sample is drawn from a study of PD-1 blockade in classical Hodgkin lymphoma. Findings and caveats of the study: The drivers behind the repertoire differences, possibly disease activity or prior therapy, remain undefined. It was CD4+ TCR diversity, not CD8+, that rose significantly by C4D1. It was reported that newly diagnosed patients had less baseline TCR diversity than healthy donors.

V shed 5 bases and J shed 0 bases, with 10 bases lying between them. The CDR3 length is 14 residues. Germline CDR1 and CDR2: SNHLY and FYNNEI. TCRdb keeps only in-frame clones here, not all; method: immunoSEQ multiplex PCR. The sample includes about 100,000 clones, more than 85% of them seen just once. The V and J genes are TRBV2 and TRBJ1-2; D ambiguous. The input for sequencing was peripheral blood mononuclear cells (PBMCs), taken before the second cycle of nivolumab. This clonotype was sampled from a human donor with classical Hodgkin lymphoma. The CDR3 coding sequence is TGTGCCAGCAGTTCCATAAGCTCTAACTATGGCTACACCTTC. This sequence encodes CASSSISSNYGYTF.